A single sample gave rise to the 22 T cell receptor beta chains below, sequenced in a study of blood T cells in healthy people across ages. A sample-barcoded 5' primer and a J-beta primer mix were used in a second PCR of roughly 6 to 11 cycles. From the 5' RACE reads, TCRdb called clonotypes with MiXCR, one entry per CDR3 protein. The sample has about 1.5 million distinct CDR3 sequences; 40% to 50% are singletons. Sequenced: blood. The receptor source for this set is a woman between 18 and 30 years old in good health.

This chain links TRBV20-1 with TRBJ2-3, with a tentative D call TRBD2 (6 bases). Trimming cost V 2 bases and J 5 bases, with 23 bases left between them. Germline CDR1 and CDR2: DFQATT and SNEGSKA (reference sequence). CDR3 size: 17 residues. The CDR3 here is CSARSPGLFTAGDTQYF. Here the CDR3 DNA reads TGCAGTGCTAGATCTCCGGGACTCTTCACAGCGGGAGATACGCAGTATTTT.

In this sample, this clonotype turned up a few times. This chain connects TRBV7-9 to TRBJ2-5; 12 nucleotides agree with TRBD2. The ends lost 1 base at V and 2 bases at J; junction bases unmatched: 11. The CDR3 covers 19 residues. Germline V lookup: CDR1 SEHNR, CDR2 FQNEAQ (reference sequence). The CDR3 DNA reads TGTGCCAGCAGCTTAGGGATCCTTCGGACTAGCGGGGTTCAAGAGACCCAGTACTTC. It specifies CASSLGILRTSGVQETQYF.

This clonotype was observed many times. The chain carries TRBV29-1 and TRBJ2-1; D is uncertain. The CDR3 is 12 residues long. The V end was cut by 3 bases, the J end by 7 bases, with 10 bases between. Per the germline V gene, CDR1 is SQVTM and CDR2 is ANQGSEA. The CDR3 loop reads CSVEALGNEQFF. In DNA, the CDR3 is TGCAGCGTTGAGGCTCTTGGGAATGAGCAGTTCTTC.

This chain connects TRBV27 to TRBJ2-1; 10 nucleotides line up with TRBD1. Germline CDR1 reads MNHEY; CDR2 reads SMNVEV (reference sequence). V was pared by 7 bases and J by 8 bases, with 8 bases of the junction left unmatched. The CDR3 spans 14 residues. The DNA for the CDR3 is TGTGCCAGCACCTTCCGGGACAGGGGCGATGAGCAGTTCTTC. Translated: CASTFRDRGDEQFF.

In DNA, the CDR3 is TGTGCCAGCAGTACGCCCCGTTACACAACTAATGAAAAACTGTTTTTT. Its translation: CASSTPRYTTNEKLFF. The chain couples TRBV28 to TRBJ1-4; no firm D call. The CDR3 runs 16 residues. V lost 5 bases to trimming and J lost 0 bases, with 13 bases between them. Germline CDR1 reads MDHEN; CDR2 reads SYDVKM.

The chain uses TRBV12-5 and TRBJ2-2, with D maybe TRBD2 (6 bases). V lost 1 base and J 4 bases, leaving 19 bases between the germline ends. The CDR3 extends over 18 amino acids. Germline loops: CDR1 LGHNT, CDR2 FRNRAP. CDR3 sequence reads: CASGLDLRGLLFTGELFF. CDR3 DNA sequence: TGTGCTAGTGGTTTGGATCTTCGAGGACTATTGTTCACCGGGGAGCTGTTTTTT.

This clonotype turned up a few times. V is TRBV7-2 and J is TRBJ2-3; D is ambiguous. The V gene's germline CDR1 is SGHTA and CDR2 FQGNSA. The CDR3 has 13 residues. Trimming removed 1 base from V and 5 bases from J, with 7 bases in between. DNA for the CDR3: TGTGCCAGCAGCTTAGGTCGTCGAGATACGCAGTATTTT. Its protein product is CASSLGRRDTQYF.

This chain connects TRBV28 to TRBJ1-5; no reliable D call. The CDR3 is made up of 14 amino acids. From germline, CDR1 is MDHEN and CDR2 SYDVKM. The V gene lost 2 bases and the J gene lost 0 bases, with 5 bases spanning the gap. This CDR3 reads CASSLQISNQPQHF. Here the CDR3 DNA reads TGTGCCAGCAGTTTACAGATTAGCAATCAGCCCCAGCATTTT.

The CDR3 nucleotides read TGTGCCAGCAGCCCCGGGACTAGCGGGGGGCACAATGAGCAGTTCTTC. This translates into CASSPGTSGGHNEQFF. The J gene is TRBJ2-1, the V gene TRBV6-5; 15 bases line up with TRBD2. CDR1 and CDR2 from the germline V gene are MNHEY and SVGAGI. V gave up 6 bases and J gave up 5 bases; unmatched junction bases: 5. The CDR3 is made up of 16 amino acids.

The chain uses TRBV25-1 and TRBJ1-4; maybe TRBD1 (6 bases). This CDR3 is 15 amino acids long. Deletions cut 2 bases from V and 4 bases from J, with 11 bases between. From germline, CDR1 is MGHDK and CDR2 SYGVNS. The CDR3 sequence: CASSEEGTINEKLFF. For the CDR3, the DNA is TGTGCCAGCAGTGAAGAGGGGACAATTAATGAAAAACTGTTTTTT.

V is TRBV20-1 and J is TRBJ1-3; unclear D gene. CDR1 and CDR2 from the germline V gene are DFQATT and SNEGSKA (reference sequence). The CDR3 totals 11 residues. Trimming shortened V by 3 bases and J by 3 bases, and 3 bases separated the two germline ends. The CDR3 reads CSASFGNTIYF. The CDR3 nucleotides are TGCAGTGCTAGTTTTGGAAACACCATATATTTT.

The V gene is TRBV2, the J gene TRBJ2-5, with 7 nucleotides matching TRBD2. The CDR3 contains 20 residues. The V segment lost 10 bases and the J segment 5 bases; nucleotides outside the gene matches: 31. The germline gives CDR1 SNHLY, CDR2 FYNNEI. The CDR3 reads CAKTSRGVNLVPNHRETQYF. The CDR3 region has the DNA TGTGCCAAGACTAGTCGGGGGGTTAATTTAGTCCCAAATCACCGGGAGACCCAGTACTTC. The entire variable domain, with the rest obtained from reference TRBV2 and TRBJ2-5, is as follows: EPEVTQTPSHQVTQMGQEVILRCVPISNHLYFYWYRQILGQKVEFLVSFYNNEISEKSEIFDDQFSVERPDGSNFTLKIRSTKLEDSAMYFCAKTSRGVNLVPNHRETQYFGPGTRLLVL.

The chain has TRBV10-3 and TRBJ2-1; no definite D call. V was cut by 0 bases and J by 2 bases, with 8 bases left in between. The CDR3 is 15 amino acids. Germline V lookup: CDR1 ENHRY, CDR2 SYGVKD. CDR3 sequence: CAISESSHTYNEQFF. In DNA, the CDR3 is TGTGCCATCAGTGAGTCGAGTCACACCTACAATGAGCAGTTCTTC.

The gene calls are TRBV4-1 and TRBJ1-4, with D uncertain. V shed 1 base and J shed 3 bases, with 9 bases lying between them. The germline V gene has CDR1 MGHRA and CDR2 YSYEKL. CDR3 length: 15 amino acids. The CDR3 coding sequence is TGCGCCAGCAGCCAAGTCGGACTGGCTAATGAAAAACTGTTTTTT. It translates to CASSQVGLANEKLFF.

This clonotype was picked up a small number of times. This chain connects TRBV5-5 to TRBJ1-1; TRBD1 aligns across 8 bases. The ends lost 3 bases at V and 0 bases at J; junction bases unmatched: 7. The CDR3 length is 16 residues. Germline-derived CDR1 and CDR2 are SGHKS and YYEKEE (reference sequence). CDR3 protein: CASSSGQGSVNTEAFF. CDR3 coding DNA: TGTGCCAGCAGCTCCGGACAGGGTTCCGTGAACACTGAAGCTTTCTTT.

The CDR3 nucleotides are TGCAGTGCTAGACGGGCAGGGGGCAGTCAAGAGACCCAGTACTTC. Protein: CSARRAGGSQETQYF. The chain joins TRBV20-1 to TRBJ2-4; 8 nucleotides match TRBD1. The J call may be mistaken, given a closer DNA end match to TRBJ2-5. The CDR3 loop spans 15 amino acids. Germline CDR1 reads DFQATT; CDR2 reads SNEGSKA (reference sequence).

The chain combines TRBV7-8 with TRBJ1-3; a weak D match, TRBD1 (6 bases). The V end lost 3 bases, the J end lost 1 base, and 13 bases lay between the germline ends. The CDR3 covers 16 residues. Germline CDR1 reads SGHVS; CDR2 reads FQNEAQ. CDR3 DNA: TGTGCCAGCAGCTTTATTGGGGGCGAATCTGGAAACACCATATATTTT. Protein product: CASSFIGGESGNTIYF.

Ten or more counts support this clonotype. The chain uses TRBV29-1 and TRBJ2-7; 8 bases map to TRBD1. Per the germline V gene, CDR1 is SQVTM and CDR2 is ANQGSEA. V gave up 7 bases and J gave up 2 bases; unmatched junction bases: 10. This CDR3 region has 14 residues. CDR3 nucleotides: TGCAGCGCCGCCGGGACAGGTTCTACCTACGAGCAGTACTTC. Amino acid sequence: CSAAGTGSTYEQYF.

This clonotype was counted many times. The chain combines TRBV29-1 with TRBJ2-6; no clear D. V was trimmed by 7 bases and J by 2 bases, leaving 6 bases between them. Germline CDR1 reads SQVTM; CDR2 reads ANQGSEA. The CDR3 consists of 12 residues. The CDR3 is CSANTGANVLTF. Here the CDR3 DNA reads TGCAGCGCTAACACTGGGGCCAACGTCCTGACTTTC. Full variable domain (outside the CDR3, taken from reference TRBV29-1 and TRBJ2-6): SAVISQKPSRDICQRGTSLTIQCQVDSQVTMMFWYRQQPGQSLTLIATANQGSEATYESGFVIDKFPISRPNLTFSTLTVSNMSPEDSSIYLCSANTGANVLTFGAGSRLTVL.

This clonotype appeared a few times. Given a much more abundant clone one base away, this may be a read error. V usage is TRBV5-5 and J usage is TRBJ2-7, with D unresolved. The CDR3 has 11 residues. Trimming removed 2 bases from V and 4 bases from J, with 4 bases in between. Germline V gene data show CDR1 as SGHKS and CDR2 as YYEKEE (reference sequence). The CDR3 loop is CASSFEYEQYF. In nucleotides, the CDR3 is TGTGCCAGCAGCTTCGAATACGAGCAGTACTTC.

This clonotype occurred a few times. A much more abundant neighbour one base away suggests this may be a read error. The chain carries TRBV3-1 and TRBJ2-1; D is undetermined. CDR3 length equals 13 residues. From germline, CDR1 is LGHDT and CDR2 YNNKEL (reference sequence). Trimming removed 1 base from V and 13 bases from J, with 14 bases in between. The CDR3 protein is CASSQGPKETQFF. CDR3 in DNA: TGTGCCAGCAGCCAAGGGCCAAAAGAGACCCAGTTCTTC.

The chain combines TRBV7-9 with TRBJ1-4, with D perhaps TRBD1 (5 bases). The CDR3 spans 14 residues. The ends were cut back, 5 bases at V and 3 bases at J, with 10 bases in the middle. Per germline, CDR1 SEHNR and CDR2 FQNEAQ (reference sequence). CDR3 coding DNA: TGTGCCAGCAGCCGCCGGGGGTCTAATGAAAAACTGTTTTTT. Amino acids: CASSRRGSNEKLFF.